The source of this TCR beta chain is a study of graft-versus-host responses after intestinal transplantation. Study-wide background: Each transplant was multivisceral, liver-intestinal, or isolated intestinal.

Only a few counts were recorded for this clone. Clones were sequenced by immunoSEQ multiplex PCR, and TCRdb holds only the in-frame ones, with some missing. Of 6,500 to 10,000 clones listed, 74% were seen once; the top ten hold roughly 29%. CDR1 and CDR2 (germline): LNHDA, SQIVND (reference sequence). V was cut by 6 bases and J by 7 bases, with 12 bases left in between. This CDR3 region has 12 residues. Graft-derived tissue was subjected to processing to liberate intraepithelial and lamina propria lymphocytes. This receptor was obtained from a human patient who received an intestinal transplant, so some T cells may come from the graft donor. The rearrangement uses TRBV19 and TRBJ1-1; tentatively, D is TRBD1 (6 bases). This material consisted of ileum tissue, taken 494 days after intestinal transplant. The CDR3 DNA follows: TGTGCCAGTAGGCCAGGGGTGGGTGAAGCTTTCTTT. It translates to CASRPGVGEAFF.